What follows is one T cell receptor beta chain and its context. Antigen specificity is unknown. This sample is part of a study of graft-versus-host responses after intestinal transplantation. Study summary: Tacrolimus plus steroids were given to all recipients for approximately three years, preceded by anti-thymocyte globulin induction.

Germline V gene sequence: CDR1 MNHEY, CDR2 SVGAGI. J gave up 2 bases and V 2 bases, and 2 bases lay outside the gene matches. This CDR3 is 14 amino acids long. Profiled with immunoSEQ multiplex PCR; TCRdb holds only in-frame clones, not every one. The table lists about 51,000 clones, around 90% of them singletons. Study-level points and caveats: Elevated graft-versus-host to host-versus-graft clonal ratios in allografts were recorded for patients with graft-donor T cell macrochimerism. The marrow of recipients harbored GvH clones, and ileum or blood showed some of them first. An association linked early post-transplant HvG declines with peak circulating GvH clone levels.

The chain joins TRBV6-5 to TRBJ1-2; 7 bases match TRBD1. The clonotype comes from a human donor who was the organ donor for an intestinal transplant. This specimen consisted of unstimulated CD4+ T cells sorted from spleen or lymph node cells, obtained before transplant. CDR3 region: CASSYAGQNYGYTF. The CDR3 coding sequence is TGTGCCAGCAGTTACGCGGGACAGAACTATGGCTACACCTTC.